A selection of T cell receptor beta chains follows, all from one sample in a study of graft-versus-host responses after intestinal transplantation. These receptors are not linked to any known antigen. The table came from immunoSEQ multiplex PCR; TCRdb's copy has only in-frame clones and leaves some out. The repertoire has some 100,000 clones, 85% to 95% of them found once; the top ten carry approximately 0.069%. The input for sequencing was unstimulated CD8+ T cells sorted from spleen or lymph node cells, taken before transplant. Receptors were obtained from a human donor who was the organ donor for an intestinal transplant. CDR3s include the opening cysteine and the closing phenylalanine or tryptophan. The D gene is left open where the match is weak. A clone size is listed for some rows: how often the clone was seen (once, few, many), or a class if it is expanded.

TRBV6-1,TRBJ1-1,TRBD1,-,TGTGCCAGCAGTGATAACAGGGGGATTGCTTTCTTT,CASSDNRGIAFF
TRBV5-1,TRBJ2-2,-,-,TGCGCCAGCAGCTGGACTTTGAACACCGGGGAGCTGTTTTTT,CASSWTLNTGELFF
TRBV28,TRBJ2-1,-,-,TGTGCCAGCAGTTTAGAGACTCTACCCTACCGCTACAATGAGCAGTTCTTC,CASSLETLPYRYNEQFF
TRBV12-5,TRBJ1-1,-,once,TGTGCTAGTGGTTTTAGTTTATATAATGGTGCTGAAGCTTTCTTT,CASGFSLYNGAEAFF
TRBV5-1,TRBJ2-7,TRBD1,once,TGCGCCAGCAGCCCCTTAGGACAGGGAACCTACGAGCAGTACTTC,CASSPLGQGTYEQYF
TRBV7-9,TRBJ2-1,-,-,TGTGCCAGCGACGAAGGTAGCGAGCAGTTCTTC,CASDEGSEQFF
TRBV4-1,TRBJ2-7,TRBD2,-,TGCGCCAGCAGCCAAACAAGCGGGACCTACGAGCAGTACTTC,CASSQTSGTYEQYF
TRBV15,TRBJ2-3,-,-,TGTGCCACCAGCAGTTTCCCTCACCTAGCCGGCACAGATACGCAGTATTTT,CATSSFPHLAGTDTQYF
TRBV7-9,TRBJ2-5,-,-,TGTGCCAGCAGCTTAGAGGAGTACCAAGAGACCCAGTACTTC,CASSLEEYQETQYF
TRBV28,TRBJ1-5,-,-,TGTGCCAGCAGTTTTTCCCTTAATCAGCCCCAGCATTTT,CASSFSLNQPQHF
TRBV7-9,TRBJ2-1,TRBD1,-,TGTGCCAGCAGCCCTAACCCCGGACAGGGGGCGGATGAGCAGTTCTTC,CASSPNPGQGADEQFF
TRBV6-1,TRBJ2-3,TRBD2,-,TGTGCCAGCGGCAGCGGGAAACTCACAGATACGCAGTATTTT,CASGSGKLTDTQYF
TRBV4-2,TRBJ2-3,TRBD1,-,TGTGCCAGCAGCCAAAAAGGGGGCCTTAGCACAGATACGCAGTATTTT,CASSQKGGLSTDTQYF
TRBV5-8,TRBJ1-1,TRBD1,-,TGTGCCAGCAGCTGGACAGGGGTGGCCACTGAAGCTTTCTTT,CASSWTGVATEAFF
TRBV2,TRBJ2-1,TRBD2,-,TGTGCCAGCAGTGGGACTAGCGGGGGGGCCTATTTAAATGAGCAGTTCTTC,CASSGTSGGAYLNEQFF
TRBV30,TRBJ1-2,TRBD1,-,TGTGCCTTTCACTTTCCGACAGGGCCTATTAATGGCTACACCTTC,CAFHFPTGPINGYTF
TRBV28,TRBJ2-5,TRBD2,-,TGTGCCAGCAGTTTGGGAGCGGGGGGGATAGAAGAGACCCAGTACTTC,CASSLGAGGIEETQYF
TRBV18,TRBJ2-1,TRBD2,once,TGTGCCAGCTCACCAGTGGGGGGGGCCTACAATGAGCAGTTCTTC,CASSPVGGAYNEQFF
TRBV7-6,TRBJ2-7,TRBD2,-,TGTGCCAGCAGCTTAGTCGGGAGGGGCTCCTACGAGCAGTACTTC,CASSLVGRGSYEQYF
TRBV5-5,TRBJ1-5,TRBD1,-,TGTGCCAGCAGCTTGACAGGGGATCAGCCCCAGCATTTT,CASSLTGDQPQHF
TRBV27,TRBJ2-1,TRBD2,-,TGTGCCAGCAGTTTATTAGCGGGAGGGTCGGCATACAATGAGCAGTTCTTC,CASSLLAGGSAYNEQFF
TRBV7-9,TRBJ2-5,TRBD2,-,TGTGCCAGCAGCCTAGGGGCTAGCGGGGGCAACCAAGAGACCCAGTACTTC,CASSLGASGGNQETQYF
TRBV4-2,TRBJ2-3,-,-,TGTGCCAGCAGCCAAGAGGGCTATGCGCTAACTGGCACAGATACGCAGTATTTT,CASSQEGYALTGTDTQYF
TRBV4-1,TRBJ1-4,TRBD1,-,TGCGCCAGCAGCCAAGAACCATGGGACAGGGGGCTGATCGGTGAAAAACTGTTTTTT,CASSQEPWDRGLIGEKLFF
TRBV4-1,TRBJ2-3,TRBD2,-,TGCGCCAGCAGCCAAGTCTGGGGACTAGGAGATACGCAGTATTTT,CASSQVWGLGDTQYF
TRBV6-4,TRBJ1-1,-,-,TGTGCCAGCAGTGGATACACAGGCGAAGCTTTCTTT,CASSGYTGEAFF
TRBV28,TRBJ1-1,-,-,TGTGCCAGCAGTTTAAGGCAGGACACTGAAGCTTTCTTT,CASSLRQDTEAFF
TRBV10-1,TRBJ1-2,-,-,TGCGCCAGCAGGGGGGGTACAGTTGGCTACACCTTC,CASRGGTVGYTF
TRBV27,TRBJ2-1,-,-,TGTGCCAGCAGACTTAGCAGCTCCTACAATGAGCAGTTCTTC,CASRLSSSYNEQFF
TRBV7-3,TRBJ2-2,-,-,TGTGCCAGCAGCTTATTGGCAGGGACAACCCCCGGGGAGCTGTTTTTT,CASSLLAGTTPGELFF
TRBV6-6,TRBJ1-1,-,-,TGTGCCAGCAGCGTATCAGGGACTGAAGCTTTCTTT,CASSVSGTEAFF